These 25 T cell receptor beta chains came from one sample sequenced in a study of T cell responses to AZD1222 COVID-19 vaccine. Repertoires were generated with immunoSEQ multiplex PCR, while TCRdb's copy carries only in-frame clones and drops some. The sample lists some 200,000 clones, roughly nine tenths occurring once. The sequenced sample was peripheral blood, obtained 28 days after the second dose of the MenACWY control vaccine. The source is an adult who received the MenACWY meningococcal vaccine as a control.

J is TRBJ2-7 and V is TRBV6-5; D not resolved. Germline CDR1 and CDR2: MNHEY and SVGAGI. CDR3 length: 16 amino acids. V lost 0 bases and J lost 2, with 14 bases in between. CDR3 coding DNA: TGTGCCAGCAGTTACTCGGCCAATTCTGTCACCTACGAGCAGTACTTC. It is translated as CASSYSANSVTYEQYF.

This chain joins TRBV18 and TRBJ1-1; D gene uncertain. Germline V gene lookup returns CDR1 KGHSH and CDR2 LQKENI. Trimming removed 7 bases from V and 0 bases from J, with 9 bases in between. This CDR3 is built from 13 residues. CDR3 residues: CASYPGLNTEAFF. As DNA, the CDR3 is TGTGCCAGCTACCCGGGCCTGAACACTGAAGCTTTCTTT. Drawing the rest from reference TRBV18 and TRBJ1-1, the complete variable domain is NAGVMQNPRHLVRRRGQEARLRCSPMKGHSHVYWYRQLPEEGLKFMVYLQKENIIDESGMPKERFSAEFPKEGPSILRIQQVVRGDSAAYFCASYPGLNTEAFFGQGTRLTVV.

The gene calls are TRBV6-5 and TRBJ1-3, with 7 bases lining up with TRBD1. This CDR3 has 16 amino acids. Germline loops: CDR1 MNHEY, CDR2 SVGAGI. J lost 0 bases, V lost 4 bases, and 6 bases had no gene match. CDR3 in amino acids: CASSLTGSRSGNTIYF. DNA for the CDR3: TGTGCCAGCAGTTTGACAGGGTCCCGCTCTGGAAACACCATATATTTT.

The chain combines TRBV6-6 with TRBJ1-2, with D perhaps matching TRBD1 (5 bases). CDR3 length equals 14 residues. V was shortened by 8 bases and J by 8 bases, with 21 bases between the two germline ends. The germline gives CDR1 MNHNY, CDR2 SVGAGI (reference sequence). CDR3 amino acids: CASGAGLATGGYTF. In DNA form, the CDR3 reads TGTGCCAGCGGGGCGGGCCTAGCTACGGGAGGCTACACCTTC.

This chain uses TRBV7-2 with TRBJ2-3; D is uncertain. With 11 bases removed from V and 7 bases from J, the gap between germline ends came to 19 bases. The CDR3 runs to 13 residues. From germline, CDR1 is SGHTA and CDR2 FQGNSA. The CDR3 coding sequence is TGTGCCGGAAAGGACGGCACCCGATATACGCAGTATTTT. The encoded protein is CAGKDGTRYTQYF.

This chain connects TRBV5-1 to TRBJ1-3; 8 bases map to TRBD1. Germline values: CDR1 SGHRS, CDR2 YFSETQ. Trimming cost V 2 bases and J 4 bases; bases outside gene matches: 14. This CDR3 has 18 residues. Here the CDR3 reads CASSFSGQGPRGGNTIYF. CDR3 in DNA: TGCGCCAGCAGCTTCAGTGGACAGGGACCCAGGGGAGGAAACACCATATATTTT.

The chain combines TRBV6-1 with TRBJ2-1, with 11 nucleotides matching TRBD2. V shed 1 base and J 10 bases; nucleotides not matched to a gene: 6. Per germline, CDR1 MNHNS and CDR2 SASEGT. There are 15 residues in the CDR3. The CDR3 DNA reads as TGTGCCAGCAGTGAAGTAGCGGGAGGGCCGGTAGAGCAGTTCTTC. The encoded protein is CASSEVAGGPVEQFF.

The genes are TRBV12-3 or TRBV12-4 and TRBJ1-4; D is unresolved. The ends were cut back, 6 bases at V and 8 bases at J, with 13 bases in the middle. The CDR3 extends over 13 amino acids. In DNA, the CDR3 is TGTGCCAGCAGCTCGATTCAAGGGGAAAAACTGTTTTTT. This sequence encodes CASSSIQGEKLFF.

In nucleotides, the CDR3 is TGCGCCAGCAGCGCGGGGAGGGCTAGCGGGGCCTACAATGAGCAGTTCTTC. The encoded protein is CASSAGRASGAYNEQFF. This chain connects TRBV5-1 to TRBJ2-1, with 9 nucleotides matching TRBD2. With 4 bases clipped from V and 2 bases from J, the junction kept 10 bases outside the gene matches. The CDR3 has 17 residues. The germline V gene has CDR1 SGHRS and CDR2 YFSETQ.

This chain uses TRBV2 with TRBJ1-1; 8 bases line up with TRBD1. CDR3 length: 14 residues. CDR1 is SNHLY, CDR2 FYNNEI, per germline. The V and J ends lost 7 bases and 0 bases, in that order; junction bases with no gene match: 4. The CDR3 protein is CASTRTGLNTEAFF. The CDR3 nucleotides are TGTGCCAGCACCAGGACAGGGCTGAACACTGAAGCTTTCTTT.

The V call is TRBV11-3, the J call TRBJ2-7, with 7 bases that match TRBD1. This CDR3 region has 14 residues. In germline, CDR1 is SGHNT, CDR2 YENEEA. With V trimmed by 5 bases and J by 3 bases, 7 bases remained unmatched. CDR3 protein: CASSPRDRLYEQYF. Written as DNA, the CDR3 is TGTGCCAGCAGCCCAAGGGACAGACTCTACGAGCAGTACTTC.

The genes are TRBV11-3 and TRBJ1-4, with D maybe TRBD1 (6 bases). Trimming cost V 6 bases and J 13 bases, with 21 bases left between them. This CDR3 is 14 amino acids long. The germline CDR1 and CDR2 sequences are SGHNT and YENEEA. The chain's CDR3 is CASRTQGEECTLFF. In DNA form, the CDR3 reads TGTGCCAGCAGGACACAGGGAGAGGAATGTACACTGTTTTTT.

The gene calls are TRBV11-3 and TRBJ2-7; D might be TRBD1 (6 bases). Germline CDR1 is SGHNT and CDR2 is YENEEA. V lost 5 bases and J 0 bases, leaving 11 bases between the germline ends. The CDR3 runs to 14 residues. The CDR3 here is CASSLVRGSYEQYF. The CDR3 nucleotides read TGTGCCAGCAGCCTGGTCAGGGGCTCCTACGAGCAGTACTTC.

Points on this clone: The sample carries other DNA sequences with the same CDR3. Here the CDR3 reads CASSLTSGRPTDTQYF. Written as DNA, the CDR3 is TGTGCCAGCAGCCTCACTAGCGGGAGGCCAACAGATACGCAGTATTTT. The rearrangement uses TRBV7-9 and TRBJ2-3, with TRBD2 identical over 12 bases. This CDR3 comprises 16 residues. The V and J ends lost 5 bases and 3 bases, in that order; junction bases with no gene match: 6. The V gene's germline CDR1 is SEHNR and CDR2 FQNEAQ (reference sequence).

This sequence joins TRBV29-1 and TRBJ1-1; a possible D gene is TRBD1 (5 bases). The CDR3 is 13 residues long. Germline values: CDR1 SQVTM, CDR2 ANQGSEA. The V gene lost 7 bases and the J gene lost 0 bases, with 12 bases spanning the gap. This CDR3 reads CSGWDGMNTEAFF. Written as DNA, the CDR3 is TGCAGCGGTTGGGACGGGATGAACACTGAAGCTTTCTTT.

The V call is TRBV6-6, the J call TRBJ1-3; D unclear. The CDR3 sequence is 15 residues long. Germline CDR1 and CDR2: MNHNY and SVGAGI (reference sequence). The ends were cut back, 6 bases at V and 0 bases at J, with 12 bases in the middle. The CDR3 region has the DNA TGTGCCAGCAGGGCACGTACCAGCTCTGGAAACACCATATATTTT. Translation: CASRARTSSGNTIYF.

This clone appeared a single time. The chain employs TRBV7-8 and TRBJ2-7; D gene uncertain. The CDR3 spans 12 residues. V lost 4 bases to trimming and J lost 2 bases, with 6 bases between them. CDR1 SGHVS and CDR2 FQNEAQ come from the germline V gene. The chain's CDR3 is CASSSTAYEQYF. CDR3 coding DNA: TGTGCCAGCAGCTCTACAGCCTACGAGCAGTACTTC.

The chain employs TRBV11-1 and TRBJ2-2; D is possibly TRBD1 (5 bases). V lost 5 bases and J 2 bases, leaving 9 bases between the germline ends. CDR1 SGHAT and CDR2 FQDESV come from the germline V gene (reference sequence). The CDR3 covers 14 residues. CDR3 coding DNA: TGTGCCAGCAGCGTTAGGACAAACACCGGGGAGCTGTTTTTT. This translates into CASSVRTNTGELFF.

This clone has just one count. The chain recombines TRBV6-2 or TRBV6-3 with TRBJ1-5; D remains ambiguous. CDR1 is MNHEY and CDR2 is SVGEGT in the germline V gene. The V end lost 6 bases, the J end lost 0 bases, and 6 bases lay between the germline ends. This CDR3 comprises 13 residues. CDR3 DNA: TGTGCCAGCAGCTCCTTTAGCAATCAGCCCCAGCATTTT. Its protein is CASSSFSNQPQHF.

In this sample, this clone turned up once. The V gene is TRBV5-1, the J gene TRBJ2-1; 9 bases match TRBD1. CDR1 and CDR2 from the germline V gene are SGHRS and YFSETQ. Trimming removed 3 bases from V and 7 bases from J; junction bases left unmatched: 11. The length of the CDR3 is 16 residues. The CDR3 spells CASSSLGGQGRNEQFF. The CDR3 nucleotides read TGCGCCAGCAGCTCCCTTGGCGGACAGGGGAGAAATGAGCAGTTCTTC.

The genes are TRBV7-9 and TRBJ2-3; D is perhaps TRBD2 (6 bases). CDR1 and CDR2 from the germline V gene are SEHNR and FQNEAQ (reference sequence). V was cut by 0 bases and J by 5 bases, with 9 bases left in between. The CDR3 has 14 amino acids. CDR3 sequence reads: CASSLALGGDTQYF. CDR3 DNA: TGTGCCAGCAGCTTAGCCCTGGGGGGAGATACGCAGTATTTT.

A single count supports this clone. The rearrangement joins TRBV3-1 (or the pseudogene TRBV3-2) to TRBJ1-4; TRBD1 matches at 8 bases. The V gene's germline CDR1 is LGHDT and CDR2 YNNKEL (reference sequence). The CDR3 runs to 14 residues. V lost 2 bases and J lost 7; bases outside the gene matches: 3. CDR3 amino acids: CASSQQGAGEKLFF. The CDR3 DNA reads TGTGCCAGCAGCCAACAGGGGGCCGGTGAAAAACTGTTTTTT.

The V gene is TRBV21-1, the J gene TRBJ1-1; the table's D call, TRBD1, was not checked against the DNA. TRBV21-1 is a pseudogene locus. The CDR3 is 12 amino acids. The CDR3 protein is CASKFRQGEAFF. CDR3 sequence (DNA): TGTGCCAGCAAGTTTCGGCAGGGAGAAGCTTTCTTT.

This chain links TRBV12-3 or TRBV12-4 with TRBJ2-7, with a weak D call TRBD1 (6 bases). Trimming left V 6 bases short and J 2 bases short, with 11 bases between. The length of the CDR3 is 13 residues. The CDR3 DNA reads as TGTGCCAGCAGGGGCAGGGGTACCTACGAGCAGTACTTC. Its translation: CASRGRGTYEQYF.

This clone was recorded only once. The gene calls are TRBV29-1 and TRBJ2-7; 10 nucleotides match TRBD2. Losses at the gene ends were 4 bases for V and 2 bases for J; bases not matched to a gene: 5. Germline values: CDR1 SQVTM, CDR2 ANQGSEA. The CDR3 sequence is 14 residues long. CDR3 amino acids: CSVGGLAGAYEQYF. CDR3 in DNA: TGCAGCGTTGGTGGGCTAGCGGGAGCCTACGAGCAGTACTTC.